This T cell receptor (beta chain) appears in the sequencing data of a study of PD-1 blockade in classical Hodgkin lymphoma. The wider study: Patients were treated with nivolumab at 3 mg/kg, and this was given intravenously every 2 weeks. Study conclusions and caveats: Relapsed/refractory patients reportedly had the lowest baseline TCR diversity, below newly diagnosed patients, who were below healthy donors. Patients starting nivolumab less than 1 year after ASCT had lower diversity and were excluded from later analyses.

There are 18 residues in the CDR3. CDR1 is LGHNA, CDR2 YSLEER, per germline. The junction had 12 bases not matched to a gene; V was cut back by 0 bases and J by 8 bases. TCRdb keeps only in-frame clones here, not all; method: immunoSEQ multiplex PCR. The data show about 92,000 clones, 65% to 85% seen once. As for this clone: Its specificity is not known.

Time point of the sample: cycle 4 day 1 (C4D1), after 6 weeks of nivolumab. Every single patient, without exception, relapsed after autologous stem cell transplantation, and brentuximab vedotin exposure varied. Sequencing was performed on peripheral blood mononuclear cells (PBMCs), taken before the fourth cycle of nivolumab. The chain couples TRBV4-3 to TRBJ2-2, with 10 bases that match TRBD2. The clonotype comes from a human donor with classical Hodgkin lymphoma. DNA of the CDR3: TGCGCCAGCAGCCAAGATCGTCTAGCGGGAGTCGCTGTTGGGGAGCTGTTTTTT. This sequence encodes CASSQDRLAGVAVGELFF.